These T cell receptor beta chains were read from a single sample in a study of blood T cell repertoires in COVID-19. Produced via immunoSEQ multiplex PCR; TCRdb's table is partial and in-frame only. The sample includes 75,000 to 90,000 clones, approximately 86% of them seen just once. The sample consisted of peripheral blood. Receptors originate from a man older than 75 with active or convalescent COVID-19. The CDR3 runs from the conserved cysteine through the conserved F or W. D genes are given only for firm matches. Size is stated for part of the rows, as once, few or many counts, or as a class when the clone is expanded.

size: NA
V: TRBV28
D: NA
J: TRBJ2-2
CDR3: CASSFFGGSGELFF
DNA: TGTGCCAGCAGTTTTTTTGGGGGGTCCGGGGAGCTGTTTTTT

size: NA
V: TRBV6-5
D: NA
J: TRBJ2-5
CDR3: CASRNAGTLETQYF
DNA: TGTGCCAGCAGAAATGCCGGGACTTTGGAGACCCAGTACTTC

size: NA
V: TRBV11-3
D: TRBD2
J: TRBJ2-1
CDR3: CASLRLAGRENEQFF
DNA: TGTGCCAGCCTACGACTAGCGGGAAGGGAAAATGAGCAGTTCTTC

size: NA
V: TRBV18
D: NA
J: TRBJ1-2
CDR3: CASSPSTGRNYGYTF
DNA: TGTGCCAGCTCACCCAGTACAGGCAGGAACTATGGCTACACCTTC

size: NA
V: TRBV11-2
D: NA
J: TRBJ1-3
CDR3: CASSSGGNTIYF
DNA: TGTGCCAGCAGCTCCGGGGGAAACACCATATATTTT

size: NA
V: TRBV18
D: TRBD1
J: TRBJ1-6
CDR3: CASSGQGESPLHF
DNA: TGTGCCAGCTCAGGACAGGGGGAATCACCCCTCCACTTT

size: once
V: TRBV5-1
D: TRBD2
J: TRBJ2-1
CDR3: CASSLPRTSGVDNEQFF
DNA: TGCGCCAGCAGCTTACCACGTACTAGCGGGGTTGACAATGAGCAGTTCTTC

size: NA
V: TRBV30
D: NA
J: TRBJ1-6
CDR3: CAWSVGPLEGSPLHF
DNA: TGTGCCTGGAGTGTAGGACCCCTTGAGGGATCACCCCTCCACTTT

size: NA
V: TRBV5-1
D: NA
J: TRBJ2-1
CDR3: CASSFGTDYNEQFF
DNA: TGCGCCAGCAGCTTTGGGACTGATTACAATGAGCAGTTCTTC

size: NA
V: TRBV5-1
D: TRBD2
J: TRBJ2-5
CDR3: CASRYLAGAEETQYF
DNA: TGCGCCAGCAGATACCTAGCGGGAGCTGAAGAGACCCAGTACTTC

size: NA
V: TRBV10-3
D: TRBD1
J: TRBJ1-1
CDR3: CAITFGQGDTEAFF
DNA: TGTGCCATCACTTTCGGACAGGGGGACACTGAAGCTTTCTTT

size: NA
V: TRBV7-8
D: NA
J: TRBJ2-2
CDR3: CASSLMGHYTGELFF
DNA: TGTGCCAGCAGCTTAATGGGACACTACACCGGGGAGCTGTTTTTT

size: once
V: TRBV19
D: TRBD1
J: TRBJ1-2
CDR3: CASSRQGDNYGYTF
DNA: TGTGCCAGTAGCCGACAGGGGGACAACTATGGCTACACCTTC

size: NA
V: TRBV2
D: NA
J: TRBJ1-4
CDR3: CASSVGSGNEKLFF
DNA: TGTGCCAGCAGTGTAGGTTCGGGTAATGAAAAACTGTTTTTT

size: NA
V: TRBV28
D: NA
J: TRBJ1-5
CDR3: CASQTGNQPQHF
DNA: TGTGCCAGTCAGACAGGTAATCAGCCCCAGCATTTT

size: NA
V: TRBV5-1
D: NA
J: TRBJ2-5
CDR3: CASSLGLTKQETQYF
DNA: TGCGCCAGCAGCTTAGGCCTGACTAAACAAGAGACCCAGTACTTC

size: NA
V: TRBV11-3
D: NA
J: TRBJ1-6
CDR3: CASSLGPAGALHF
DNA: TGTGCCAGCAGCTTAGGGCCAGCGGGGGCCCTCCACTTT

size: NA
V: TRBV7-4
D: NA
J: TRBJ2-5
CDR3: CASSIGHLQETQYF
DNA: TGTGCCAGCAGCATAGGACACTTACAAGAGACCCAGTACTTC

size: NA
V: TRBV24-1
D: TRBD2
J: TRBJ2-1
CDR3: CATRGRLAEGLNEQFF
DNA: TGTGCCACCAGGGGGAGACTAGCGGAGGGGCTCAATGAGCAGTTCTTC

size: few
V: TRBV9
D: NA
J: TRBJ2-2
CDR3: CASSVTGNPGELFF
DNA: TGTGCCAGCAGCGTAACAGGGAACCCCGGGGAGCTGTTTTTT

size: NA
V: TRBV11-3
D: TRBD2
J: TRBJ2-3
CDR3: CASSLEGTSGISSTDTQYF
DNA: TGTGCCAGCAGCTTAGAGGGGACTAGCGGGATTTCGTCCACAGATACGCAGTATTTT

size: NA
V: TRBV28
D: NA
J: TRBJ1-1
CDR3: CASSLGTPVGPEAFF
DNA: TGTGCCAGCAGTTTGGGGACTCCGGTCGGTCCTGAAGCTTTCTTT

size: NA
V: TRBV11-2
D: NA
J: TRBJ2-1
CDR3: CASSFLGGSEQFF
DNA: TGTGCCAGCAGCTTCTTAGGAGGGTCTGAGCAGTTCTTC

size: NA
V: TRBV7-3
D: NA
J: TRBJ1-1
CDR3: CASSLYRNTEAFF
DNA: TGTGCCAGCAGCTTATACAGGAACACTGAAGCTTTCTTT

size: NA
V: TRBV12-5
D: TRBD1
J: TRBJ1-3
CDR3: CASRGQGAGNTIYF
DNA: TGTGCTAGTAGGGGACAGGGCGCTGGAAACACCATATATTTT